This T cell receptor beta chain stems from a study of Ad26.COV2.S vaccination and SARS-CoV-2 variants. V trimming: 6 bases; J trimming: 2 bases; junction bases outside the gene matches: 9. Germline lookup yields CDR1 MNHNY and CDR2 SVGAGI (reference sequence). The CDR3 has 16 residues. Produced via immunoSEQ multiplex PCR; TCRdb's table is partial and in-frame only. Here the sample spans 120,000 to 150,000 clones, roughly 88% being singletons. The source is a human donor who had recovered from COVID-19. The chain has TRBV6-6 and TRBJ2-2, with TRBD1 identical over 7 bases. The specimen was peripheral blood, collected after recovery from COVID-19. The chain's CDR3 is CASSLRQGGNTGELFF. DNA for the CDR3: TGTGCCAGCAGCCTCCGACAGGGTGGAAACACCGGGGAGCTGTTTTTT.